This TCR beta chain is drawn from a study of T-cell memory formation after mild COVID-19. This CDR3 has 15 residues. V was shortened by 1 base and J by 3 bases, with 13 bases between the two germline ends. The germline V gene has CDR1 DFQATT and CDR2 SNEGSKA (reference sequence). TCRdb re-derived calls from the 5' RACE reads in MiXCR, one entry per CDR3 protein. The sample has about 120,000 distinct CDR3 sequences; about a fifth are singletons. Points from the study as a whole: Clones that got smaller from day 15 to 85 had even CD4/CD8, while clones growing later tipped toward CD4+.

A single count supports this clonotype. Its target is not known. Sequencing input: PBMCs or a T cell subset sorted from them (not recorded which). This receptor was obtained from a man between 18 and 35 years old who had mild COVID-19 (a few samples of this study predate the infection). Cell type and time point are not known. The chain has TRBV20-1 and TRBJ2-1; D is possibly TRBD2 (6 bases). The CDR3 DNA sequence: TGCAGTGCTAGAGGGGAGGAGGGGATCTACAATGAGCAGTTCTTC. Translating it yields CSARGEEGIYNEQFF.